Below, 23 T cell receptor beta chains from the same sample are listed, as sequenced in a study of CD8+ T cells in alopecia areata. cDNA serving as the sequencing template came from extracted, reverse transcribed RNA. Clones were sequenced by immunoSEQ multiplex PCR, and TCRdb holds only the in-frame ones, with some missing. The sample lists more than 200,000 clones, about two thirds occurring once. Sequenced material: CD4+ T cells sorted from blood, taken at week 0. Every receptor here comes from a human donor with alopecia areata.

The V gene is TRBV5-1, the J gene TRBJ1-2, with no clear D. The CDR3 length is 13 residues. The germline V and J ends were trimmed by 1 base and 4 bases, with 8 bases remaining between them. Looked up from germline, CDR1 is SGHRS and CDR2 is YFSETQ. The CDR3, as DNA: TGCGCCAGCAGCTTGAGCGATGGCTATGGCTACACCTTC. This gives the protein CASSLSDGYGYTF.

V is TRBV30 and J is TRBJ1-6, with D possibly TRBD1 on 5 matching bases. Germline loops: CDR1 GTSNPN, CDR2 SVGIG (reference sequence). This CDR3 is built from 15 residues. V was trimmed by 4 bases and J by 10 bases, leaving 20 bases between them. The CDR3 here is CAWKRIGLGGSPLHF. The CDR3 DNA follows: TGTGCCTGGAAACGTATAGGCCTGGGGGGGTCACCCCTCCACTTT. The full variable domain, with the rest looked up from reference TRBV30 and TRBJ1-6, is SQTIHQWPATLVQPVGSPLSLECTVEGTSNPNLYWYRQAAGRGLQLLFYSVGIGQISSEVPQNLSASRPQDRQFILSSKKLLLSDSGFYLCAWKRIGLGGSPLHFGNGTRLTVT.

V gene TRBV5-1 combines with J gene TRBJ2-5; tentative D call: TRBD1 (5 bases). V was cut by 0 bases and J by 2 bases, with 11 bases left in between. This CDR3 has 15 residues. Looked up from germline, CDR1 is SGHRS and CDR2 is YFSETQ. DNA of the CDR3: TGCGCCAGCAGCTTGGCGCCAGGGCGGCAAGAGACCCAGTACTTC. Translating it yields CASSLAPGRQETQYF.

The V and J genes are TRBV30 and TRBJ2-5, with a weak D call TRBD2 (6 bases). The CDR3 covers 15 residues. V was shortened by 0 bases and J by 5 bases, with 16 bases between the two germline ends. The V gene's germline CDR1 is GTSNPN and CDR2 SVGIG (reference sequence). CDR3 loop: CAWSVGLGGAETQYF. The CDR3 DNA sequence: TGTGCCTGGAGTGTGGGACTCGGGGGAGCGGAGACCCAGTACTTC.

The chain employs TRBV30 and TRBJ2-1; 10 nucleotides agree with TRBD1. CDR3 length: 14 amino acids. Germline assignment: CDR1 GTSNPN and CDR2 SVGIG (reference sequence). V was clipped by 8 bases and J by 7 bases; unmatched bases: 11. DNA for the CDR3: TGTGCCGGTCAGAGAGACAGGGGGCGAAATGAGCAGTTCTTC. It yields the protein CAGQRDRGRNEQFF.

This chain uses TRBV5-1 with TRBJ2-7, with D perhaps TRBD1 or TRBD2 (5 bases each). Trimming cost V 4 bases and J 0 bases, with 11 bases left between them. The CDR3 runs to 14 residues. Germline CDR1 and CDR2: SGHRS and YFSETQ. The CDR3: CASSNPGTSYEQYF. Written as DNA, the CDR3 is TGCGCCAGCAGCAACCCAGGGACCTCCTACGAGCAGTACTTC.

For the CDR3, the DNA is TGTGCCATCAGTGAGGGCCGGGACAGGGGAGACGAGCAGTTCTTC. Encoded protein: CAISEGRDRGDEQFF. This chain links TRBV10-3 with TRBJ2-1, with 10 bases aligning to TRBD1. The CDR3 extends over 15 amino acids. Germline CDR1 and CDR2: ENHRY and SYGVKD. After removal of 2 bases from V and 10 bases from J, the junction contained 8 bases not matched to a gene.

In this sample, this clone turned up a few times. The rearrangement uses TRBV28 and TRBJ2-6; D unclear. V dropped 5 bases and J dropped 4 bases, with 6 bases sitting between them. This CDR3 is built from 13 residues. The germline gives CDR1 MDHEN, CDR2 SYDVKM. The CDR3 bases are TGTGCCAGCAGTGCCCCCGGGGCCAACGTCCTGACTTTC. It is translated as CASSAPGANVLTF.

This clone was detected only once. This rearrangement joins TRBV30 to TRBJ2-4, with 11 bases fitting TRBD1. In germline, CDR1 is GTSNPN, CDR2 SVGIG (reference sequence). The CDR3 totals 14 residues. J lost 7 bases, V lost 2 bases, and 4 bases had no gene match. The CDR3 spells CAWSRRDRGNIQYF. The CDR3 DNA follows: TGTGCCTGGAGTCGTCGGGACAGGGGGAACATTCAGTACTTC.

This chain connects TRBV30 to TRBJ2-3; 11 bases match TRBD1. The CDR3 loop spans 15 amino acids. V gave up 1 base and J gave up 3 bases; unmatched junction bases: 3. Germline CDR1 reads GTSNPN; CDR2 reads SVGIG (reference sequence). CDR3 protein: CAWSEGTGGTDTQYF. In DNA form, the CDR3 reads TGTGCCTGGAGTGAGGGGACAGGGGGGACAGATACGCAGTATTTT.

The CDR3: CASSYGTGGANEKLFF. The CDR3 DNA follows: TGTGCCAGCAGCTACGGGACAGGGGGAGCGAATGAAAAACTGTTTTTT. The V gene is TRBV5-6, the J gene TRBJ1-4, with 11 bases matching TRBD1. Germline CDR1 SGHDT, CDR2 YYEEEE. The length of the CDR3 is 16 residues. Germline trimming cut 3 bases from V and 5 bases from J; bases unmatched to any gene: 6.

The chain uses TRBV19 and TRBJ1-5, with D unresolved. CDR1 and CDR2 (germline): LNHDA, SQIVND (reference sequence). V dropped 2 bases and J dropped 5 bases, with 13 bases sitting between them. The CDR3 contains 15 residues. The CDR3 DNA reads as TGTGCCAGTAGTATACCCGGACTGCTCGATCAGCCCCAGCATTTT. Amino acid sequence: CASSIPGLLDQPQHF.

The rearrangement links TRBV30 to TRBJ1-2; D not resolved. Germline CDR1 reads GTSNPN; CDR2 reads SVGIG (reference sequence). There are 11 residues in the CDR3. Trimming stripped 4 bases from V and 7 bases from J, with 10 bases between. The CDR3 is CAWTGNGGYTF. CDR3 bases: TGTGCCTGGACGGGAAATGGTGGCTACACCTTC.

This clone came up once. The rearrangement joins TRBV6-5 to TRBJ2-7; maybe TRBD2 (5 bases). Germline-derived CDR1 and CDR2 are MNHEY and SVGAGI. There are 15 residues in the CDR3. CDR3 sequence (DNA): TGTTCCGCGGGCGGGTTCAGGAAAGGTTACTACGAGCAGTACTTC. Amino acids: CSAGGFRKGYYEQYF.

This CDR3 is CASSLWVSGGTQYF. CDR3 bases: TGTGCCAGCAGTTTATGGGTTAGCGGGGGTACGCAGTATTTT. This chain uses TRBV27 with TRBJ2-3; TRBD2 agrees at 9 bases. The CDR3 consists of 14 residues. Germline V CDR1 and CDR2: MNHEY, SMNVEV (reference sequence). Trimming cost V 1 base and J 8 bases; bases outside gene matches: 4.

In its sample, this clone was seen once. The genes are TRBV10-3 and TRBJ2-5; D is unresolved. The CDR3 sequence is 13 residues long. Trimming left V 10 bases short and J 5 bases short, with 17 bases between. Germline CDR1 ENHRY, CDR2 SYGVKD. The CDR3 region is CATTPGGRETQYF. The CDR3 bases are TGTGCCACAACGCCGGGCGGTCGGGAGACCCAGTACTTC.

J is TRBJ2-7 and V is TRBV29-1; D not resolved. The germline V gene encodes CDR1 SQVTM and CDR2 ANQGSEA. The CDR3 sequence is 17 residues long. The V gene lost 1 base and the J gene lost 2 bases, with 21 bases spanning the gap. The CDR3 spells CSVEAVRGPGRTYEQYF. In DNA form, the CDR3 reads TGCAGCGTTGAAGCCGTAAGAGGTCCTGGACGCACCTACGAGCAGTACTTC.

The V and J genes are TRBV6-6 and TRBJ1-6; no firm D call. Per the germline V gene, CDR1 is MNHNY and CDR2 is SVGAGI (reference sequence). Trimming removed 6 bases at V and 8 bases at J, with 8 bases between. The CDR3 sequence is 12 residues long. The CDR3 bases are TGTGCCAGCAGCCCCCCTGATTCACCCCTCCACTTT. It translates to CASSPPDSPLHF.

The V gene is TRBV29-1, the J gene TRBJ2-3; D is undetermined. Trimming took 5 bases from V and 6 from J, leaving 9 bases between them. The CDR3 has 11 amino acids. Germline lookup yields CDR1 SQVTM and CDR2 ANQGSEA. In nucleotides, the CDR3 is TGCAGCGTTCGTCCGATGGATACGCAGTATTTT. This encodes CSVRPMDTQYF.

Concerning this clone: Other DNA sequences from this sample encode an identical CDR3 as well. The chain is built from TRBV14 and TRBJ1-2; D call uncertain. Trimming stripped 1 base from V and 8 bases from J, with 11 bases between. CDR1 and CDR2 from the germline V gene are SGHDN and FVKESK. The CDR3 is 13 residues long. The CDR3 protein is CASSQARGLGYTF. The CDR3 nucleotides are TGTGCCAGCAGCCAAGCACGCGGGCTAGGCTACACCTTC.

This clone was counted a few times. The chain carries TRBV6-6 and TRBJ2-7; D is tentatively TRBD1 or TRBD2 (5 bases each). The germline gives CDR1 MNHNY, CDR2 SVGAGI (reference sequence). The CDR3 contains 12 residues. V was cut by 7 bases and J by 9 bases, with 16 bases left in between. The CDR3 spells CASTVGTARQYF. CDR3 bases: TGTGCCAGCACCGTCGGGACCGCCAGGCAGTACTTC.

This CDR3 reads CASRAPGRDSVRSEQYF. CDR3 DNA sequence: TGTGCCAGCAGGGCTCCCGGACGGGACTCGGTCCGTTCCGAGCAGTACTTC. The chain employs TRBV11-2 and TRBJ2-7, with D maybe TRBD2 (6 bases). CDR1 is SGHAT and CDR2 is FQNNGV in the germline V gene. The CDR3 is 17 amino acids. The V end lost 6 bases, the J end lost 6 bases, and 27 bases lay between the germline ends.

The chain is built from TRBV7-2 and TRBJ1-5, with no clear D. The V end was cut by 1 base, the J end by 4 bases, with 5 bases between. The CDR3 sequence is 13 residues long. CDR1 is SGHTA, CDR2 FQGNSA, per germline. The CDR3 DNA is TGTGCCAGCAGCTTAGTGGTGAATCAGCCCCAGCATTTT. It specifies CASSLVVNQPQHF.